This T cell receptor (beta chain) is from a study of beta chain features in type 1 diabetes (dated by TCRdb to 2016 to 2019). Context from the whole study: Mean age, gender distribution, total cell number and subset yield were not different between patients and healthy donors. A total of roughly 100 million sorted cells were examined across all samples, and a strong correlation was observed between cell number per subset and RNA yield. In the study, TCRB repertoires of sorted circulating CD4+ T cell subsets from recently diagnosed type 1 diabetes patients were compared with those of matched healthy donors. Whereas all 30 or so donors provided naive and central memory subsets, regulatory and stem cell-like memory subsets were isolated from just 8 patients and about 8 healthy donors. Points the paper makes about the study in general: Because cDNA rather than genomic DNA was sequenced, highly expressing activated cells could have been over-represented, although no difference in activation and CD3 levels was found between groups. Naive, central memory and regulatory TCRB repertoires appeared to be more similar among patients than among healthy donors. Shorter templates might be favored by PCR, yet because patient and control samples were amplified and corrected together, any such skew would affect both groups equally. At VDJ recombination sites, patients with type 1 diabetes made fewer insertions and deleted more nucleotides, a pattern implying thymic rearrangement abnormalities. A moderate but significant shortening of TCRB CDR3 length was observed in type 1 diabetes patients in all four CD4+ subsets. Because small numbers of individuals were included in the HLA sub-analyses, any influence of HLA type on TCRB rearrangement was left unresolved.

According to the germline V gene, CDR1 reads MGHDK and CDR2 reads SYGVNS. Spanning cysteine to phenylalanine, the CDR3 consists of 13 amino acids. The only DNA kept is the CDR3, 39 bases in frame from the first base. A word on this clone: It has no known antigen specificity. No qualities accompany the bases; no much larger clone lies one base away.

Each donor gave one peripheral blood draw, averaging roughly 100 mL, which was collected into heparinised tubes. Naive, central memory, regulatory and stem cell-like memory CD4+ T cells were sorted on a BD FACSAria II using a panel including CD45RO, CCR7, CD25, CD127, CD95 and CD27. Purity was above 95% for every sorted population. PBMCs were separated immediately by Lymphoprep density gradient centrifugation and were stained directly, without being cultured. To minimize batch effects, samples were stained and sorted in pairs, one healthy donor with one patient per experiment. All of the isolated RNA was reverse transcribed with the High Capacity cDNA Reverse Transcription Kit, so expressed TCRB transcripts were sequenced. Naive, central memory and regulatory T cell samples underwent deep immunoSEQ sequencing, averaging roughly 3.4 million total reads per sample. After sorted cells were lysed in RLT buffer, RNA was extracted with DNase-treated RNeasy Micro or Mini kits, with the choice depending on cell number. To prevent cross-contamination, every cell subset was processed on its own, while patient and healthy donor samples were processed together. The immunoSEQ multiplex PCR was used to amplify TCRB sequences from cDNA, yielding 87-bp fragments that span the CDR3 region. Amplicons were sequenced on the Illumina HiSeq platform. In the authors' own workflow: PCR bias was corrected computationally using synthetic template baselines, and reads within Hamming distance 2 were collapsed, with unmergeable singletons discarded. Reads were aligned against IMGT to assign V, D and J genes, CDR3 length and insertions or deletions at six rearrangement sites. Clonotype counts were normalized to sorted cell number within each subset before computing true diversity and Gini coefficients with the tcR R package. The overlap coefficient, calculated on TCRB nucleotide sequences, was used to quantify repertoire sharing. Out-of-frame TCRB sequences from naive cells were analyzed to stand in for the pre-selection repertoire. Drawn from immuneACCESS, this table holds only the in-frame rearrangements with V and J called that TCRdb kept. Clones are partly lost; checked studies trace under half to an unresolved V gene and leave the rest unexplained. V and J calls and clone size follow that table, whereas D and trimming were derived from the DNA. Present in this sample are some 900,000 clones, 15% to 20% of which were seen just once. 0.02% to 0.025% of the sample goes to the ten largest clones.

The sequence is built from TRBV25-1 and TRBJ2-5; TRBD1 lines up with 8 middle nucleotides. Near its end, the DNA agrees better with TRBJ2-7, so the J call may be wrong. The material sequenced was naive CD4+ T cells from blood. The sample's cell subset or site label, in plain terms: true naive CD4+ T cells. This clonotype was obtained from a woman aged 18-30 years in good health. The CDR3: CATSYRGIGEQYF. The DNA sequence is TGTGCCACCAGCTACAGGGGGATCGGCGAGCAGTACTTC.